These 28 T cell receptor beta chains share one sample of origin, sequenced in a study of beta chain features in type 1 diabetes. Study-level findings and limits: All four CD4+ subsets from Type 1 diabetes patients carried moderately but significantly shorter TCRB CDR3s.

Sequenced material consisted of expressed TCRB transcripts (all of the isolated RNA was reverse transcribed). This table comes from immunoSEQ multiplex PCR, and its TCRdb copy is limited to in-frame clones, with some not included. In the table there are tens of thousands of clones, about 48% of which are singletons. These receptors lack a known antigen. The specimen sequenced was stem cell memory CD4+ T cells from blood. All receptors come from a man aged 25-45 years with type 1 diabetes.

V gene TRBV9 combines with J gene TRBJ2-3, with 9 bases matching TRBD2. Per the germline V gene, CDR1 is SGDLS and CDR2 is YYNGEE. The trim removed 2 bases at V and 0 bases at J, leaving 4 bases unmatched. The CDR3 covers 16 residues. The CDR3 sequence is CASSVDLAGSTDTQYF. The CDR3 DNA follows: TGTGCCAGCAGCGTGGACCTAGCGGGGAGCACAGATACGCAGTATTTT.

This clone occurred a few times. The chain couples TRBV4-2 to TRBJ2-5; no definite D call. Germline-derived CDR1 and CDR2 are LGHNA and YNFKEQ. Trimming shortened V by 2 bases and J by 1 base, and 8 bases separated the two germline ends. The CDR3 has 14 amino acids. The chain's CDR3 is CASSQIDTQETQYF. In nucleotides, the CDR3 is TGTGCCAGCAGCCAAATAGATACCCAAGAGACCCAGTACTTC.

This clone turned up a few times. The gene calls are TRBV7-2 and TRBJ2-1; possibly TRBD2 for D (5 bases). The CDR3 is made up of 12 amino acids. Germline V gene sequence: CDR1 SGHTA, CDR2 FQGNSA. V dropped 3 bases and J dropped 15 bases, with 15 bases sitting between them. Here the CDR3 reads CASSFLAAPGFF. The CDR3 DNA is TGTGCCAGCAGCTTCCTAGCAGCTCCGGGGTTCTTC.

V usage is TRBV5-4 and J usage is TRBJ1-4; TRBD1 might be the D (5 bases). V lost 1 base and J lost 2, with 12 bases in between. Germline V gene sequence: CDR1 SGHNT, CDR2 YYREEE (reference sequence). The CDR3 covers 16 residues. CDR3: CASSLIGGGTNEKLFF. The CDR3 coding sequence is TGTGCCAGCAGCTTGATCGGGGGTGGGACTAATGAAAAACTGTTTTTT.

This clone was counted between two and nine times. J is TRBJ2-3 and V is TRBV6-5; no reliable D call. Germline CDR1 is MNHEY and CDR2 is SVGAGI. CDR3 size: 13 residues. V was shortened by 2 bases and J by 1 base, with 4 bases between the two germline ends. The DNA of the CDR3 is TGTGCCAGCAGTTACAGAGGCACAGATACGCAGTATTTT. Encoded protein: CASSYRGTDTQYF.

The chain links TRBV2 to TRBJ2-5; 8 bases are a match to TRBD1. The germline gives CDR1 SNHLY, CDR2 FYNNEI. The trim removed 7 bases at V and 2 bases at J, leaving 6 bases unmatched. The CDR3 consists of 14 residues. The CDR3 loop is CASTPRQGQETQYF. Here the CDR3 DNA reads TGTGCCAGCACTCCTCGACAGGGGCAAGAGACCCAGTACTTC.

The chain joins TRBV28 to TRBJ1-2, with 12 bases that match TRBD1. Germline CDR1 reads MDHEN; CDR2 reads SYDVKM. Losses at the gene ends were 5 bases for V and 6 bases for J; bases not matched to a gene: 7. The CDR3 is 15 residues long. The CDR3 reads CASSRPGQGANGYTF. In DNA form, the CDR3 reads TGTGCCAGCAGTCGACCGGGACAGGGGGCGAATGGCTACACCTTC.

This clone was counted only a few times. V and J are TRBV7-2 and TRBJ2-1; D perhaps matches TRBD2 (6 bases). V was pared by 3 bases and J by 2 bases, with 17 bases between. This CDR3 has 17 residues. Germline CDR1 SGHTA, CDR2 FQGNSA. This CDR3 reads CASSLYGTDRAYNEQFF. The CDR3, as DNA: TGTGCCAGCAGCTTGTACGGGACTGACAGAGCCTACAATGAGCAGTTCTTC.

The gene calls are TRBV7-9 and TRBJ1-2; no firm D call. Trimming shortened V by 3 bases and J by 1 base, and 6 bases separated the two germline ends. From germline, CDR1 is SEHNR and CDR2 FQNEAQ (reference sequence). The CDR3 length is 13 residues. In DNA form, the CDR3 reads TGTGCCAGCAGCTTTTCAGTTAACTATGGCTACACCTTC. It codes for CASSFSVNYGYTF.

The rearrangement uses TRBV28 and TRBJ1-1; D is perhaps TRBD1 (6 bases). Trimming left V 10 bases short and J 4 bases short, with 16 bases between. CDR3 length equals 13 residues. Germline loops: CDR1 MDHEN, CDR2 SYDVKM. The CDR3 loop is CAILNRASTEAFF. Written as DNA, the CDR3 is TGTGCCATCTTAAACAGGGCGTCCACTGAAGCTTTCTTT.

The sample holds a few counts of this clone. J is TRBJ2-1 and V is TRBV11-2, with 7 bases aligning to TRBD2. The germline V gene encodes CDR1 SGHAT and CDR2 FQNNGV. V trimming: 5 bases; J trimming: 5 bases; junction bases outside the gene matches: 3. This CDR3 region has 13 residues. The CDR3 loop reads CASSPGLNNEQFF. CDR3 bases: TGTGCCAGCAGCCCGGGACTAAACAATGAGCAGTTCTTC.

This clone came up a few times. The CDR3 loop reads CASSYRDRGYGYTF. The DNA of the CDR3 is TGTGCCAGCAGTTACCGGGACAGGGGCTACGGCTACACCTTC. The chain links TRBV6-5 to TRBJ1-2, with 10 bases fitting TRBD1. The germline gives CDR1 MNHEY, CDR2 SVGAGI. Germline trimming cut 2 bases from V and 8 bases from J; bases unmatched to any gene: 5. The CDR3 runs to 14 residues.

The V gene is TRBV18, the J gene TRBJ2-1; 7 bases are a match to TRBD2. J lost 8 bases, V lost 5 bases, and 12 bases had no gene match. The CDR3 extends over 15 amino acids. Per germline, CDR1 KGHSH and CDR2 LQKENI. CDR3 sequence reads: CASSEDRRESDEQFF. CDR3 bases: TGTGCCAGCTCAGAAGATAGGCGGGAGTCCGATGAGCAGTTCTTC.

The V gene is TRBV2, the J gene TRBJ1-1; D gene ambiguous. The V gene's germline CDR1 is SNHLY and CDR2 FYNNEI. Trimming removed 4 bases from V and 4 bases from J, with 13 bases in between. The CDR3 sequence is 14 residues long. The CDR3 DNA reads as TGTGCCAGCAGTGTCGTGACCCGGAGCACTGAAGCTTTCTTT. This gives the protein CASSVVTRSTEAFF.

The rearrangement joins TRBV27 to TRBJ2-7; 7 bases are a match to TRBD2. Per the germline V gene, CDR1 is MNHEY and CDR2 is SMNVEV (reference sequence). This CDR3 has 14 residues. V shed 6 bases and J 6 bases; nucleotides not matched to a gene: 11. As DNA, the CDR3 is TGTGCCAGCAGCACCCGGGGGGTGGGGTCCGAGCAGTACTTC. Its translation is CASSTRGVGSEQYF.

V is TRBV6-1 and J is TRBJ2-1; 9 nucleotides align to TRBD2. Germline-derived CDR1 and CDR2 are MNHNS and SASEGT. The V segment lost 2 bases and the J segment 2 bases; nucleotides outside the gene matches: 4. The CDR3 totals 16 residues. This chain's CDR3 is CASSEQGLAPYNEQFF. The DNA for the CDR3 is TGTGCCAGCAGTGAACAAGGACTAGCGCCCTACAATGAGCAGTTCTTC.

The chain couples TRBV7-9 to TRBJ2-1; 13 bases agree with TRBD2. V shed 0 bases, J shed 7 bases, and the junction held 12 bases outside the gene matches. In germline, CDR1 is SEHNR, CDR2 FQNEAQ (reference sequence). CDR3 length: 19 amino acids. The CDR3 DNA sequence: TGTGCCAGCAGCTTAGCGAGGACTAGCGGGAGTAAATTGTGGAATGAGCAGTTCTTC. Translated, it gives CASSLARTSGSKLWNEQFF.

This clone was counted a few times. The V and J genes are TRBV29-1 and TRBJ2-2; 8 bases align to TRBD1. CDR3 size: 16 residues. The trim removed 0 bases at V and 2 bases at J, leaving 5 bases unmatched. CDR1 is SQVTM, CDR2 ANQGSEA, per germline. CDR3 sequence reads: CSVEDLGQGNTGELFF. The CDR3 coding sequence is TGCAGCGTTGAAGATCTAGGACAGGGTAACACCGGGGAGCTGTTTTTT.

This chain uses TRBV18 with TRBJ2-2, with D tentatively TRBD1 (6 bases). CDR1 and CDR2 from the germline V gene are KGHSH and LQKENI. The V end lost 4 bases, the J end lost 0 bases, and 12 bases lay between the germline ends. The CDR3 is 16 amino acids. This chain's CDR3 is CASSQQQGPNTGELFF. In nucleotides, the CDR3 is TGTGCCAGCTCACAACAACAGGGACCGAACACCGGGGAGCTGTTTTTT.

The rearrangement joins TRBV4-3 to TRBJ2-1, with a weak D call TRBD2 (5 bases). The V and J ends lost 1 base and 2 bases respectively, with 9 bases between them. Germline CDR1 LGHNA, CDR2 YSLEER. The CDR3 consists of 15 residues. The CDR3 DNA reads TGCGCCAGCAGCCAAGGCGCGGGTCCCTACAATGAGCAGTTCTTC. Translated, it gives CASSQGAGPYNEQFF.

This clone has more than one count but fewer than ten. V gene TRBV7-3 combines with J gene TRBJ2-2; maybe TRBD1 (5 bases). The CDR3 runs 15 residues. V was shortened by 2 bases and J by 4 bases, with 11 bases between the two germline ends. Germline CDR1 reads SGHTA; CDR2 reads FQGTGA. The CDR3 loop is CASSLQGSITGELFF. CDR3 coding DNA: TGTGCCAGCAGCTTACAGGGAAGTATCACCGGGGAGCTGTTTTTT.

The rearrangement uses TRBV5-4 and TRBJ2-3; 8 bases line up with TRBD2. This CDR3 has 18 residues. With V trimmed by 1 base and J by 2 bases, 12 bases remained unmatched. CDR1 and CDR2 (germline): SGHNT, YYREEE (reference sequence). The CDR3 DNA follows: TGTGCCAGCAGCTTGAGGGGCGCGGGAGGTGCCCCCACAGATACGCAGTATTTT. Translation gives CASSLRGAGGAPTDTQYF.

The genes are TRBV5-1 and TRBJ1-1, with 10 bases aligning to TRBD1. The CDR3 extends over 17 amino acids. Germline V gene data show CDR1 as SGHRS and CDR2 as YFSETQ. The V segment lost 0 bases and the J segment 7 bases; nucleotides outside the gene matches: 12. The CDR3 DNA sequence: TGCGCCAGCAGCTTGGATCCCCCGGGACAGGGGTTGGGTGAAGCTTTCTTT. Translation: CASSLDPPGQGLGEAFF.

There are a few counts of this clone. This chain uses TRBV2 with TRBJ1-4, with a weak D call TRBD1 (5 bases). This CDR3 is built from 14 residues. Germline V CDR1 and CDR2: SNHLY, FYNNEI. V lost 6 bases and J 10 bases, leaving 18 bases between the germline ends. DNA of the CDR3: TGTGCCAGCAGCGACCGGACCCGTAGGGGAAAACTGTTTTTT. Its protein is CASSDRTRRGKLFF.

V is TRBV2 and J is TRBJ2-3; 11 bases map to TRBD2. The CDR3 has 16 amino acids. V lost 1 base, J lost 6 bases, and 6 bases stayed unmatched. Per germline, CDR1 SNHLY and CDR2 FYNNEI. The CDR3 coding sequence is TGTGCCAGCAGTGAAGGCCTAGCGGGAGGAAGGGATACGCAGTATTTT. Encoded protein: CASSEGLAGGRDTQYF.

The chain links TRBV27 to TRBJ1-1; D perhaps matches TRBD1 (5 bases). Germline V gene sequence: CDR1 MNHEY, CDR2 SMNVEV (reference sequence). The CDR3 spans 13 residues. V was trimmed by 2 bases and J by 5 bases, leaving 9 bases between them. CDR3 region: CASSLRTHTEAFF. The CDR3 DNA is TGTGCCAGCAGTTTACGGACACATACTGAAGCTTTCTTT.

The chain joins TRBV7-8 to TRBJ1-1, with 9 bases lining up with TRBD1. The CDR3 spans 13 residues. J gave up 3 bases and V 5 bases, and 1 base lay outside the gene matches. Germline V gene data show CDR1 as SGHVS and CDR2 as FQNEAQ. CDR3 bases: TGTGCCAGCAGCGGGGACAGGGACACTGAAGCTTTCTTT. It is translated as CASSGDRDTEAFF.

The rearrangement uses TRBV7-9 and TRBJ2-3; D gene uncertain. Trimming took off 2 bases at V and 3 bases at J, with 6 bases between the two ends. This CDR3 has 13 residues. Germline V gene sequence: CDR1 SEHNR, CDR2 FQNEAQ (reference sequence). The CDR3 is CASSLLQTDTQYF. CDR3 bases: TGTGCCAGCAGCTTATTACAAACAGATACGCAGTATTTT.